This TCR beta chain appears in the sequencing data of a study of CD8+ T cells in alopecia areata. This CDR3 spans 14 amino acids. V was cut by 3 bases and J by 0 bases, with 6 bases left in between. Looked up from germline, CDR1 is GTSNPN and CDR2 is SVGIG (reference sequence). Indicated treatment: oral pan-JAK inhibitor, 5-10 mg twice daily. RNA was extracted and reverse transcribed into cDNA as the sequencing template. Only in-frame clones appear in the TCRdb table, and some are missing; sequencing was by immunoSEQ multiplex PCR. The sample has about 180,000 clones; about 47% are singletons. The sequencing here drew on CD8+ T cells sorted from blood, taken around week 54, from a patient treated with tofacitinib. The rearrangement uses TRBV30 and TRBJ2-6; D unresolved. The origin of this receptor is a human donor with alopecia areata. DNA for the CDR3: TGTGCCTGGAGCGACAACTCTGGGGCCAACGTCCTGACTTTC. It specifies CAWSDNSGANVLTF.